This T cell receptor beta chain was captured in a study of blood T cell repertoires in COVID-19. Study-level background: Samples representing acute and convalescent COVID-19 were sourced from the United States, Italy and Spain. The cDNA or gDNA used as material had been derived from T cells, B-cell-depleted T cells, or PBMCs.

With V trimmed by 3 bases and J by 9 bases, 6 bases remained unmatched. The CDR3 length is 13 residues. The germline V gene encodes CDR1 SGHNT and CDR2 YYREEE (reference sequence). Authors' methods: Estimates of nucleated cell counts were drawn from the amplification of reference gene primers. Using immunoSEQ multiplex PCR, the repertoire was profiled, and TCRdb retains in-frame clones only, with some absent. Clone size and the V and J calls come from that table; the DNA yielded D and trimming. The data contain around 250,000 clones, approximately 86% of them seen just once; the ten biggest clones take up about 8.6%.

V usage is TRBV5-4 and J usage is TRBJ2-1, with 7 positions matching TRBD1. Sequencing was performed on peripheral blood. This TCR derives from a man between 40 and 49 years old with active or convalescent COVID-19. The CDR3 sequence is CASSSTGTPEQFF. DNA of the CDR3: TGTGCCAGCAGCTCGACAGGGACGCCTGAGCAGTTCTTC. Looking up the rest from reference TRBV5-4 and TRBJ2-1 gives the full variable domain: ETGVTQSPTHLIKTRGQQVTLRCSSQSGHNTVSWYQQALGQGPQFIFQYYREEENGRGNFPPRFSGLQFPNYSSELNVNALELDDSALYLCASSSTGTPEQFFGPGTRLTVL.